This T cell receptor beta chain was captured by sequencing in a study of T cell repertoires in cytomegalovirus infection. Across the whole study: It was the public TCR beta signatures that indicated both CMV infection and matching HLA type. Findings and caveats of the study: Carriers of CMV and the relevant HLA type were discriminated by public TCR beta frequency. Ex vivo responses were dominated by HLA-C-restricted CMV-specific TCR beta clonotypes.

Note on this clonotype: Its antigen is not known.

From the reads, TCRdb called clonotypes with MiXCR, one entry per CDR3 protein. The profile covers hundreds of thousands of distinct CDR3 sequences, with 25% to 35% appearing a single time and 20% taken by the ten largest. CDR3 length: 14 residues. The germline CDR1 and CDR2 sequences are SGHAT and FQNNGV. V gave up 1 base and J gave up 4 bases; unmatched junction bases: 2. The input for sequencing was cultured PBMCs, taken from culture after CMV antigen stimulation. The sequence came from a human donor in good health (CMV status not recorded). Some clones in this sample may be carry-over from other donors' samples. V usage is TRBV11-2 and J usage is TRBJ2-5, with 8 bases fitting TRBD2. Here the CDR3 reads CASSLGGRLETQYF. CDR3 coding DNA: TGTGCCAGCAGCTTAGGCGGGAGGTTAGAGACCCAGTACTTC.